Following are 2 T cell receptor beta chains from one sample sequenced in a study of T-cell reconstitution after alpha-beta-depleted transplantation in children. For TCRbeta, the library was prepared with unique molecular identifiers. One entry per CDR3 protein, called by TCRdb with MiXCR from the PCR reads. The sample lists some 830,000 distinct CDR3 sequences, approximately 15% seen once, with approximately 5% in the top ten. The material sequenced was PBMCs, mostly from graft donor cells, taken 360 days after TCRalphabeta/CD19-depleted stem cell transplant. The receptor source for this set is a male patient aged 10 to 17 who had a stem cell transplant for acute lymphoblastic leukemia, so the T cells may come from the graft donor.

This clonotype was seen ten or more times. The chain couples TRBV29-1 to TRBJ2-7; the D gene is possibly TRBD1 (5 bases). The CDR3 runs to 15 residues. The ends were cut back, 1 base at V and 0 bases at J, with 13 bases in the middle. Germline V lookup: CDR1 SQVTM, CDR2 ANQGSEA. The CDR3 protein is CSVEVRQSYSYEQYF. CDR3 DNA sequence: TGCAGCGTTGAAGTTCGACAGTCCTACTCCTACGAGCAGTACTTC.

The V gene is TRBV29-1, the J gene TRBJ2-7; D is perhaps TRBD1 or TRBD2 (5 bases each). The V gene's germline CDR1 is SQVTM and CDR2 ANQGSEA. The CDR3 extends over 14 amino acids. V dropped 2 bases and J dropped 2 bases, with 13 bases sitting between them. In DNA, the CDR3 is TGCAGCGTTGAACCGGGGCCCGTCCCCTACGAGCAGTACTTC. Residues: CSVEPGPVPYEQYF.